The sequence of this T cell receptor (beta chain) was determined in a study of T cell responses to AZD1222 COVID-19 vaccine. Study results and caveats: AZD1222 recipients seropositive at baseline numbered only six. In the spike-specific TCR repertoire, nearly half reportedly target unmutated variant regions.

Regarding this clone: Its cognate antigen is unknown.

TCRdb's copy holds only in-frame clones and misses some; the assay was immunoSEQ multiplex PCR. Of 90,000 to 140,000 clones in the sample, roughly 89% are singletons; the top ten hold 35% to 55%. This TCR was recovered from an adult who received the AZD1222 COVID-19 vaccine. The specimen was peripheral blood, collected 28 days after the second AZD1222 dose.

The CDR3 DNA follows: TGCGCCAGCAGCGAGGGGATCGGGGAGCTGTTTTTT. Translation: CASSEGIGELFF. The chain combines TRBV5-1 with TRBJ2-2, with D perhaps being TRBD1 or TRBD2 (5 bases each). Germline CDR1 is SGHRS and CDR2 is YFSETQ. V gave up 4 bases and J gave up 7 bases, with 8 bases separating them. The CDR3 has 12 amino acids.